The 20 T cell receptor beta chains presented below share a single source sample, sequenced in a study of blood T cells in healthy people across ages. A second PCR, run for about 6 to 11 cycles, used a sample-barcoded 5' primer plus a J-beta primer mix. TCRdb passed the 5' RACE reads through MiXCR, listing each CDR3 protein once. The sample has about 1.4 million distinct CDR3 sequences; approximately 59% are singletons. The sequenced sample consisted of blood. All receptors derive from a man in his late teens or twenties in good health.

This clonotype was observed once. The V and J genes are TRBV6-4 and TRBJ2-4, with TRBD2 identical over 9 bases. Germline CDR1 MRHNA, CDR2 SNTAGT. The V and J ends lost 3 bases and 13 bases, in that order; junction bases with no gene match: 13. This CDR3 spans 15 amino acids. CDR3: CASSEVAGELNEQYF. The CDR3 region has the DNA TGTGCCAGCAGTGAGGTAGCGGGGGAGCTCAATGAGCAGTACTTC.

V is TRBV6-4 and J is TRBJ2-2; 8 bases align to TRBD1. V gave up 5 bases and J gave up 5 bases; unmatched junction bases: 4. The CDR3 is 14 amino acids. The germline gives CDR1 MRHNA, CDR2 SNTAGT. This CDR3 reads CASSLQGETGELFF. The DNA for the CDR3 is TGTGCCAGCAGTTTACAGGGGGAAACCGGGGAGCTGTTTTTT.

In DNA form, the CDR3 reads TGTGCCAGCAGTTTAGGGTCAGGGGGCAACTACAATGAGCAGTTCTTC. Its translation: CASSLGSGGNYNEQFF. The V call is TRBV12-3 or TRBV12-4, the J call TRBJ2-1; TRBD1 matches 8 bases. This CDR3 region has 16 residues. The junction had 5 bases not matched to a gene; V was cut back by 1 base and J by 3 bases.

The chain has TRBV7-2 and TRBJ2-2, with D perhaps TRBD1 (5 bases). CDR3 length: 16 residues. The V end lost 7 bases, the J end lost 4 bases, and 19 bases lay between the germline ends. The germline gives CDR1 SGHTA, CDR2 FQGNSA. The chain's CDR3 is CASTNWTPLLTGELFF. DNA of the CDR3: TGTGCCAGCACCAACTGGACACCGCTTCTCACCGGGGAGCTGTTTTTT.

The J gene is TRBJ2-2, the V gene TRBV29-1; D ambiguous. Germline assignment: CDR1 SQVTM and CDR2 ANQGSEA. The CDR3 totals 15 residues. The V end was cut by 3 bases, the J end by 5 bases, with 16 bases between. The CDR3 DNA follows: TGCAGCGTTGAGGTTCTGGGCTTAGGTACCGGGGAGCTGTTTTTT. Protein: CSVEVLGLGTGELFF.

The V gene is TRBV7-9, the J gene TRBJ1-3, with 10 bases identical to TRBD1. Germline-derived CDR1 and CDR2 are SEHNR and FQNEAQ (reference sequence). CDR3 length equals 18 residues. The V and J ends lost 2 bases and 4 bases, in that order; junction bases with no gene match: 11. CDR3 in DNA: TGTGCCAGCAGCTTACTCATTGCCGGGACAGGGGACGGAAACACCATATATTTT. As protein: CASSLLIAGTGDGNTIYF.

The rearrangement joins TRBV14 to TRBJ2-1; 8 bases line up with TRBD2. Germline CDR1 SGHDN, CDR2 FVKESK. V lost 3 bases to trimming and J lost 3 bases; unmatched junction nucleotides: 4. The CDR3 spans 15 residues. In nucleotides, the CDR3 is TGTGCCAGCAGCCATACTAGCGGTCACTACAATGAGCAGTTCTTC. The encoded protein is CASSHTSGHYNEQFF.

A note on this clonotype: Lacking the conserved final phenylalanine or tryptophan, this CDR3 likely reflects a read error. The rearrangement uses TRBV6-5 and TRBJ1-5, with D perhaps TRBD1 (5 bases). Trimming stripped 4 bases from V and 0 bases from J, with 13 bases between. Germline V lookup: CDR1 MNHEY, CDR2 SVGAGI. The CDR3 is made up of 16 amino acids. CDR3 region: CASSSLDSYSNQPQHL. The CDR3 DNA follows: TGTGCCAGCAGTTCCCTCGACAGTTATAGCAATCAGCCCCAGCATCTT.

The table lists this clonotype with a few counts. The chain couples TRBV29-1 to TRBJ2-3; TRBD2 aligns across 7 bases. Looked up from germline, CDR1 is SQVTM and CDR2 is ANQGSEA. J was trimmed by 5 bases and V by 7 bases; bases with no gene match: 9. This CDR3 is 13 amino acids long. The chain's CDR3 is CSAARTSRDTQYF. The CDR3 bases are TGCAGCGCTGCCCGGACTAGTCGAGATACGCAGTATTTT.

V gene TRBV20-1 combines with J gene TRBJ2-1; 9 bases agree with TRBD2. Germline trimming cut 5 bases from V and 6 bases from J; bases unmatched to any gene: 11. Germline V gene sequence: CDR1 DFQATT, CDR2 SNEGSKA (reference sequence). The length of the CDR3 is 15 residues. The CDR3 DNA is TGCAGTGCTCCCTTCCGCGGGGGGGCACCCAATGAGCAGTTCTTC. Translating it yields CSAPFRGGAPNEQFF.

The genes are TRBV7-9 and TRBJ2-1; maybe TRBD2 (6 bases). CDR3 size: 15 residues. V was pared by 5 bases and J by 6 bases, with 17 bases between. Germline V gene sequence: CDR1 SEHNR, CDR2 FQNEAQ (reference sequence). The CDR3 loop is CASSLQTRRGNEQFF. In DNA form, the CDR3 reads TGTGCCAGCAGCCTCCAGACAAGGAGGGGCAATGAGCAGTTCTTC.

This clonotype turned up a few times. This chain joins TRBV20-1 and TRBJ2-4; 7 nucleotides agree with TRBD1. The J call may be incorrect, as the DNA end agrees better with TRBJ2-7. Germline lookup yields CDR1 DFQATT and CDR2 SNEGSKA (reference sequence). The CDR3 totals 13 residues. DNA for the CDR3: TGCAGTGCCCGCTGGACAGGTAGACCCGAGCAGTACTTC. Translation: CSARWTGRPEQYF.

The chain couples TRBV14 to TRBJ2-1, with D uncertain. Trimming took off 4 bases at V and 5 bases at J, with 9 bases between the two ends. The CDR3 is made up of 13 amino acids. CDR1 is SGHDN, CDR2 FVKESK, per germline. As DNA, the CDR3 is TGTGCCAGCAGCCCCTATAAAAACAATGAGCAGTTCTTC. Amino acid sequence: CASSPYKNNEQFF.

The CDR3 DNA sequence: TGCAGCGTTGTACGAGGAGTGCATCAGCCCCAGCATTTT. It yields the protein CSVVRGVHQPQHF. The chain joins TRBV29-1 to TRBJ1-5, with no clear D. Germline CDR1 and CDR2: SQVTM and ANQGSEA. V gave up 4 bases and J gave up 5 bases, with 12 bases separating them. The CDR3 contains 13 residues.

The gene calls are TRBV5-1 and TRBJ2-1, with a possible D match to TRBD2 (6 bases). V lost 1 base to trimming and J lost 8 bases, with 16 bases between them. The CDR3 length is 15 residues. Germline lookup yields CDR1 SGHRS and CDR2 YFSETQ. CDR3 amino acids: CASSLIERVRDEQFF. CDR3 nucleotide sequence: TGCGCCAGCAGCTTGATCGAGCGGGTCCGGGATGAGCAGTTCTTC. The variable domain in full, with the rest retrieved from reference TRBV5-1 and TRBJ2-1, is KAGVTQTPRYLIKTRGQQVTLSCSPISGHRSVSWYQQTPGQGLQFLFEYFSETQRNKGNFPGRFSGRQFSNSRSEMNVSTLELGDSALYLCASSLIERVRDEQFFGPGTRLTVL.

V gene TRBV27 combines with J gene TRBJ2-1; 11 bases are shared with TRBD2. Looked up from germline, CDR1 is MNHEY and CDR2 is SMNVEV (reference sequence). This CDR3 region has 16 residues. V was pared by 4 bases and J by 9 bases, with 11 bases of the junction left unmatched. CDR3 amino acids: CASSWSRVAGGSEQFF. Written as DNA, the CDR3 is TGTGCCAGCAGTTGGAGCCGGGTAGCGGGAGGGAGTGAGCAGTTCTTC.

This clonotype was recorded a few times. This chain connects TRBV12-3 or TRBV12-4 to TRBJ2-3; 10 bases are a match to TRBD2. The CDR3 length is 16 residues. Trimming took 3 bases from V and 1 from J; bases not matched to a gene: 4. The DNA of the CDR3 is TGTGCCAGCAGTTTCCGGACTAGCGGCCGCACAGATACGCAGTATTTT. Its translation: CASSFRTSGRTDTQYF.

This chain connects TRBV27 to TRBJ2-7, with D maybe TRBD1 (5 bases). The CDR3 has 14 amino acids. The V and J ends lost 2 bases and 6 bases respectively, with 14 bases between them. From germline, CDR1 is MNHEY and CDR2 SMNVEV (reference sequence). The CDR3 region is CASSLGAGSGEQYF. Written as DNA, the CDR3 is TGTGCCAGCAGTTTAGGGGCTGGGTCGGGCGAGCAGTACTTC.

The chain links TRBV10-3 to TRBJ1-1, with D unclear. CDR1 is ENHRY, CDR2 SYGVKD, per germline. CDR3 length: 15 residues. V was shortened by 0 bases and J by 4 bases, with 12 bases between the two germline ends. CDR3 nucleotide sequence: TGTGCCATCAGTGAGTCGGGAGGGTCGGGCACTGAAGCTTTCTTT. Protein sequence: CAISESGGSGTEAFF.

This clonotype was seen more than once but under ten times. The chain has TRBV6-1 and TRBJ2-7; D uncertain. Germline V gene data show CDR1 as MNHNS and CDR2 as SASEGT. V dropped 3 bases and J dropped 2 bases, with 8 bases sitting between them. The CDR3 is 13 residues long. Written as DNA, the CDR3 is TGTGCCAGCAGTGAGATCTGGGCCTACGAGCAGTACTTC. As protein: CASSEIWAYEQYF.